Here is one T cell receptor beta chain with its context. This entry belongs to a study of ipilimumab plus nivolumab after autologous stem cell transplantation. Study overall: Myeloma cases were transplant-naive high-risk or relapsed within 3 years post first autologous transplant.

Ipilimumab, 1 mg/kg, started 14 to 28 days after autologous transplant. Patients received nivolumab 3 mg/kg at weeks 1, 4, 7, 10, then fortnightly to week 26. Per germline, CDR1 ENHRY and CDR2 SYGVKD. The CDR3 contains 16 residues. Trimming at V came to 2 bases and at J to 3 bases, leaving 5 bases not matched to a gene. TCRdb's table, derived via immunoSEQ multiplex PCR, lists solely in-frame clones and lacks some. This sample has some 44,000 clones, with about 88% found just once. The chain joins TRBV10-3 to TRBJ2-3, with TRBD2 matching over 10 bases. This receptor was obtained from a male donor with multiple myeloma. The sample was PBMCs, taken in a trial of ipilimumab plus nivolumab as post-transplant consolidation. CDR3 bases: TGTGCCATCAGTGAGGTGGCTAGCGGGAGTACAGATACGCAGTATTTT. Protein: CAISEVASGSTDTQYF.